Shown below are 15 T cell receptor beta chains from a single sample sequenced in a study of T cell responses to AZD1222 COVID-19 vaccine. Repertoires were generated with immunoSEQ multiplex PCR, while TCRdb's copy carries only in-frame clones and drops some. The sample shows 85,000 to 110,000 clones, roughly 91% of them seen only once. Sequenced material: peripheral blood, taken on day 0 of AZD1222 vaccination. The receptors here all came from an adult in good health.

V and J are TRBV9 and TRBJ2-7; TRBD2 might be the D (5 bases). Trimming left V 0 bases short and J 3 bases short, with 10 bases between. This CDR3 spans 14 amino acids. Germline loops: CDR1 SGDLS, CDR2 YYNGEE. This CDR3 is CASSVGDGGYEQYF. The CDR3 DNA reads TGTGCCAGCAGCGTAGGTGACGGAGGCTACGAGCAGTACTTC.

The V gene is TRBV6-5, the J gene TRBJ1-2; the match to TRBD1 covers 7 bases. This CDR3 is 12 amino acids long. Germline V CDR1 and CDR2: MNHEY, SVGAGI. V shed 6 bases and J 10 bases; nucleotides not matched to a gene: 8. CDR3 residues: CASRVGQSNYTF. The CDR3, as DNA: TGTGCCAGCAGGGTGGGACAGTCTAACTACACCTTC.

The rearrangement uses TRBV4-1 and TRBJ2-6; the match to TRBD1 covers 7 bases. Germline-derived CDR1 and CDR2 are MGHRA and YSYEKL. There are 18 residues in the CDR3. V lost 1 base, J lost 1 base, and 7 bases stayed unmatched. CDR3 sequence: CASSQGWAGGSGANVLTF. As DNA, the CDR3 is TGCGCCAGCAGCCAAGGTTGGGCAGGGGGTTCTGGGGCCAACGTCCTGACTTTC.

The CDR3 spells CASSQGQMNTEAFF. DNA for the CDR3: TGTGCCAGCAGCCAAGGACAGATGAACACTGAAGCTTTCTTT. This sequence joins TRBV4-2 and TRBJ1-1; D perhaps matches TRBD1 (5 bases). Deletions cut 1 base from V and 0 bases from J, with 6 bases between. The CDR3 has 14 residues. The germline V gene encodes CDR1 LGHNA and CDR2 YNFKEQ.

This clone has a handful of counts. The J gene is TRBJ2-2, the V gene TRBV10-1; TRBD1 or TRBD2 may be the D gene (5 bases each). Germline CDR1 and CDR2: WNHNN and SYGVQD (reference sequence). The V end was cut by 4 bases, the J end by 3 bases, with 12 bases between. The CDR3 has 15 residues. The DNA of the CDR3 is TGCGCCAGCAGTGGCCCCCTGGGGGACACCGGGGAGCTGTTTTTT. Its protein is CASSGPLGDTGELFF.

This rearrangement joins TRBV28 to TRBJ2-1, with TRBD2 matching 10 bases. This CDR3 has 17 amino acids. J lost 9 bases, V lost 5 bases, and 16 bases had no gene match. Germline V gene data show CDR1 as MDHEN and CDR2 as SYDVKM. CDR3: CASSLPPPSGRRGEQFF. DNA for the CDR3: TGTGCCAGCAGTCTTCCGCCCCCTAGCGGGAGAAGAGGTGAGCAGTTCTTC.

The chain combines TRBV5-1 with TRBJ2-7, with 7 bases identical to TRBD2. Germline assignment: CDR1 SGHRS and CDR2 YFSETQ. With V trimmed by 0 bases and J by 4 bases, 10 bases remained unmatched. CDR3 size: 16 residues. The CDR3 DNA follows: TGCGCCAGCAGCTTGGGCGGCGGGAGTGGTGGGTACGAGCAGTACTTC. It is translated as CASSLGGGSGGYEQYF.

The J gene is TRBJ2-1, the V gene TRBV2, with D possibly being TRBD1 (5 bases). The V gene's germline CDR1 is SNHLY and CDR2 FYNNEI. The CDR3 sequence is 13 residues long. Trimming left V 2 bases short and J 8 bases short, with 10 bases between. The CDR3 region is CASSEQVGDEQFF. CDR3 coding DNA: TGTGCCAGCAGTGAACAAGTAGGGGATGAGCAGTTCTTC.

The gene calls are TRBV6-5 and TRBJ1-3; no firm D call. The CDR3 contains 15 residues. Looked up from germline, CDR1 is MNHEY and CDR2 is SVGAGI. The V end was cut by 2 bases, the J end by 0 bases, with 8 bases between. The CDR3 spells CASSYGRTSGNTIYF. DNA for the CDR3: TGTGCCAGCAGTTACGGACGGACCTCTGGAAACACCATATATTTT.

V gene TRBV7-3 combines with J gene TRBJ2-1; TRBD2 matches 7 bases. The CDR3 loop spans 15 amino acids. Germline V lookup: CDR1 SGHTA, CDR2 FQGTGA. The V and J ends lost 1 base and 4 bases, in that order; junction bases with no gene match: 4. This chain's CDR3 is CASSLSGSLYNEQFF. The CDR3 DNA is TGTGCCAGCAGCTTAAGCGGGAGCCTGTACAATGAGCAGTTCTTC.

V usage is TRBV29-1 and J usage is TRBJ2-7; 10 bases are a match to TRBD1. V shed 6 bases, J shed 6 bases, and the junction held 11 bases outside the gene matches. Germline V gene lookup returns CDR1 SQVTM and CDR2 ANQGSEA. This CDR3 has 14 amino acids. The CDR3 region is CSVRTGGGSSEQYF. Written as DNA, the CDR3 is TGCAGCGTCAGGACAGGGGGTGGCTCGAGCGAGCAGTACTTC.

The gene calls are TRBV18 and TRBJ2-2; unclear D gene. This CDR3 has 15 amino acids. Trimming removed 1 base from V and 0 bases from J, with 6 bases in between. Germline V gene lookup returns CDR1 KGHSH and CDR2 LQKENI. For the CDR3, the DNA is TGTGCCAGCTCACCACAGGATACGAACACCGGGGAGCTGTTTTTT. Its protein product is CASSPQDTNTGELFF.

The chain carries TRBV2 and TRBJ2-7; the D gene is possibly TRBD1 (5 bases). The CDR3 covers 14 residues. Per the germline V gene, CDR1 is SNHLY and CDR2 is FYNNEI. V was cut by 5 bases and J by 4 bases, with 15 bases left in between. The CDR3 coding sequence is TGTGCCAGCAGTTGGCAGGGAAAAGGGTACGAGCAGTACTTC. Amino acids: CASSWQGKGYEQYF.

The gene calls are TRBV19 and TRBJ1-5, with no clear D. Trimming took off 1 base at V and 4 bases at J, with 5 bases between the two ends. This CDR3 is built from 13 residues. Germline lookup yields CDR1 LNHDA and CDR2 SQIVND (reference sequence). The chain's CDR3 is CASSIGENQPQHF. In nucleotides, the CDR3 is TGTGCCAGTAGTATAGGGGAGAATCAGCCCCAGCATTTT.

The chain employs TRBV9 and TRBJ2-7; possible D gene TRBD1, 5 bases. From germline, CDR1 is SGDLS and CDR2 YYNGEE. This CDR3 region has 13 residues. The V and J ends lost 5 bases and 0 bases respectively, with 9 bases between them. CDR3 DNA sequence: TGTGCCAGCAGTCAGGGCCCCTCCTACGAGCAGTACTTC. Translation: CASSQGPSYEQYF.